This T cell receptor (beta chain) was documented in a study of tumor and adjacent non-tumor tissue in lung cancer. This clonotype rates as medium-sized. TCRbeta libraries were built with three rounds of nested PCR, modified from ARM-PCR. TCRdb called the multiplex PCR reads again in MiXCR, with one record for every CDR3 protein. Here the sample spans about 81,000 distinct CDR3 sequences, 72% being singletons. The CDR3 spans 15 residues. V lost 4 bases and J lost 6, with 18 bases in between. Per germline, CDR1 SGHNT and CDR2 YENEEA. The template was RNA from unsorted bulk tissue. Sequenced material: lung tumor tissue. The rearrangement joins TRBV11-3 to TRBJ1-2; D ambiguous. This TCR was sampled from a woman aged 40 to 50 with non-small cell lung cancer. The CDR3 nucleotides are TGTGCCAGCAGCTCCAGCCGGGTCCTGCGACATGGCTACACCTTC. This gives the protein CASSSSRVLRHGYTF.